This TCR beta chain was sequenced during a study of T cells after yellow fever vaccination. Notes on the study in general: It was a weaker secondary response, yet one that peaked faster, at day 5 versus 15. Contamination by abundant bulk-population clonotypes could be present in FACS-sorted repertoires.

As TCR cDNA was made by 5'RACE template switching, a universal primer site and UMIs were added. Via MiXCR, TCRdb re-called the 5' RACE reads, giving one row per CDR3 protein. In the table there are 450,000 to 650,000 distinct CDR3 sequences, roughly a fifth of which are singletons. This CDR3 contains 15 residues. Germline assignment: CDR1 SGHTA and CDR2 FQGNSA. J lost 3 bases, V lost 3 bases, and 6 bases had no gene match. A word on this clonotype: Its antigen is not known.

The sequencing used PBMCs, collected around 3 weeks after the first yellow fever vaccination. The source is a man aged 18 to 29 who received the YFV17D yellow fever vaccine. This chain links TRBV7-2 with TRBJ1-2; 8 bases line up with TRBD1. The CDR3 region has the DNA TGTGCCAGCAGCTTGAGGACAGGGTCTCACTATGGCTACACCTTC. The encoded protein is CASSLRTGSHYGYTF.